The source of this TCR beta chain is a study of blood T cell repertoires in COVID-19. Study as a whole: PBMCs, B-cell-depleted T cells, or T cells provided the cDNA or gDNA that made up the material.

The CDR3 runs to 14 residues. The V gene's germline CDR1 is KGHDR and CDR2 SFDVKD. With 9 bases removed from V and 0 bases from J, the gap between germline ends came to 13 bases. Sequencing used immunoSEQ multiplex PCR; TCRdb keeps in-frame clones, though not all of them. The table lists 140,000 or so clones, approximately 86% of them singletons. The chain employs TRBV24-1 and TRBJ2-5; no firm D call. This receptor was identified in a woman in her forties or fifties with acute or convalescent COVID-19. The sequencing sample was made of peripheral blood. The CDR3: CATQLNKYQETQYF. CDR3 DNA: TGTGCCACCCAATTAAACAAGTACCAAGAGACCCAGTACTTC.